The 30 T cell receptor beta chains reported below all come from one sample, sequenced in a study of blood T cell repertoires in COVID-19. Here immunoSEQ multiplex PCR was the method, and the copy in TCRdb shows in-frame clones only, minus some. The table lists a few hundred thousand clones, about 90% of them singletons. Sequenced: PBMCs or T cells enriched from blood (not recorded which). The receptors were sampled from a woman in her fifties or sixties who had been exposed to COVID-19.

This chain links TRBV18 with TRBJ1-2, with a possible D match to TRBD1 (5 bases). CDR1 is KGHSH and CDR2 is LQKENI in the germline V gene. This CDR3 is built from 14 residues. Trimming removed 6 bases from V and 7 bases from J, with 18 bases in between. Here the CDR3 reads CASSGGIGGAGYTF. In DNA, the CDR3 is TGTGCCAGCTCCGGGGGGATCGGGGGTGCTGGCTACACCTTC.

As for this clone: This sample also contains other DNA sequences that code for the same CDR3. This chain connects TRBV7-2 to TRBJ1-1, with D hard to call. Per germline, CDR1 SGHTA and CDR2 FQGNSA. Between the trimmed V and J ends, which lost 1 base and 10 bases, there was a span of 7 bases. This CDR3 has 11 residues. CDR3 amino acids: CASSLGRGAFF. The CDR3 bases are TGTGCCAGCAGCTTAGGTAGAGGAGCTTTCTTT. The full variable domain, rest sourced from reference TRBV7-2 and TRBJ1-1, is GAGVSQSPSNKVTEKGKDVELRCDPISGHTALYWYRQSLGQGLEFLIYFQGNSAPDKSGLPSDRFSAERTGGSVSTLTIQRTQQEDSAVYLCASSLGRGAFFGQGTRLTVV.

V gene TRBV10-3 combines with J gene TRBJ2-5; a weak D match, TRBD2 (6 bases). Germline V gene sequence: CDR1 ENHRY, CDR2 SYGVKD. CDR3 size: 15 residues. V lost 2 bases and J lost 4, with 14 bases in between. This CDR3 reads CAISEVARGGETQYF. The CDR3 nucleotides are TGTGCCATCAGTGAGGTAGCGCGGGGCGGAGAGACCCAGTACTTC.

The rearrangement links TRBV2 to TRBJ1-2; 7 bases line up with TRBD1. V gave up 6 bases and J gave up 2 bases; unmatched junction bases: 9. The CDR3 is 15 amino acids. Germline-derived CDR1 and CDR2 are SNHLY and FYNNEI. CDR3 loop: CASREYRGANYGYTF. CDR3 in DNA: TGTGCCAGCAGGGAATACAGGGGAGCGAACTATGGCTACACCTTC.

CDR3 DNA: TGTGCCAGCAGCTTGGAAGGGGTTCTTTTCGTTCAGCCCCAGCATTTT. It is translated as CASSLEGVLFVQPQHF. The chain has TRBV5-5 and TRBJ1-5; D possibly corresponds to TRBD1 (5 bases). The germline V and J ends were trimmed by 0 bases and 6 bases, with 16 bases remaining between them. The CDR3 has 16 amino acids. Germline V gene sequence: CDR1 SGHKS, CDR2 YYEKEE (reference sequence).

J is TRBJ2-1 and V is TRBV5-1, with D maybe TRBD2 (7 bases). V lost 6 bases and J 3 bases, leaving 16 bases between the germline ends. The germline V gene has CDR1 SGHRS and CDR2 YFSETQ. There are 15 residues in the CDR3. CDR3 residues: CASTSGGGRYNEQFF. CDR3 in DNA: TGCGCCAGCACTTCTGGGGGGGGGCGCTACAATGAGCAGTTCTTC. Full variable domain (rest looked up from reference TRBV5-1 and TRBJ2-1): KAGVTQTPRYLIKTRGQQVTLSCSPISGHRSVSWYQQTPGQGLQFLFEYFSETQRNKGNFPGRFSGRQFSNSRSEMNVSTLELGDSALYLCASTSGGGRYNEQFFGPGTRLTVL.

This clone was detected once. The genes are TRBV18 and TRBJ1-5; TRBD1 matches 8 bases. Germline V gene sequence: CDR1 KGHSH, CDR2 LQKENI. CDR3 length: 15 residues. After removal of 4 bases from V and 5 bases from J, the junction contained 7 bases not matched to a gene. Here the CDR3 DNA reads TGTGCCAGCTCACAAAGCACAGGGGGAGATCAGCCCCAGCATTTT. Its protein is CASSQSTGGDQPQHF.

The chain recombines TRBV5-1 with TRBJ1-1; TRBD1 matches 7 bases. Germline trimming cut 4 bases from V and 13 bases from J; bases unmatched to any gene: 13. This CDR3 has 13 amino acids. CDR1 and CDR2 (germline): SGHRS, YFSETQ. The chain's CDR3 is CASSQGDAWMLFF. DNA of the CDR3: TGCGCCAGCAGCCAGGGGGACGCCTGGATGCTTTTCTTT.

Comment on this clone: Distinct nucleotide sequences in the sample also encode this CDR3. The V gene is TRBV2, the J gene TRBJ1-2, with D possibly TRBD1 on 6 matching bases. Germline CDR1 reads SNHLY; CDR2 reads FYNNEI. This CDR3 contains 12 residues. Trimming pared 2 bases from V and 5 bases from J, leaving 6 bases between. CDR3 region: CASSERGYGYTF. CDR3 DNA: TGTGCCAGCAGTGAAAGGGGGTATGGCTACACCTTC.

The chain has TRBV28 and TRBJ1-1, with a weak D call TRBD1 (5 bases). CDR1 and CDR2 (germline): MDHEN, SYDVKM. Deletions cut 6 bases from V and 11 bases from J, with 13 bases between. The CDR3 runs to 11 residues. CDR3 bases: TGTGCCAGCAGAGTCGGGGGACGGGCTTTCTTT. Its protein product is CASRVGGRAFF.

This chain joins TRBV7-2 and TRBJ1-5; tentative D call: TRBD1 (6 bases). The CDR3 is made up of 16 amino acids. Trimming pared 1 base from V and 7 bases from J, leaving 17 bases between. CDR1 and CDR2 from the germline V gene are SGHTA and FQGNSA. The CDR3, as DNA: TGTGCCAGCAGCTTAGGTGGAGGGGGGGCTAGACAGCCCCAGCATTTT. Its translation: CASSLGGGGARQPQHF. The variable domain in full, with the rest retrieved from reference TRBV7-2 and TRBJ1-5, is GAGVSQSPSNKVTEKGKDVELRCDPISGHTALYWYRQSLGQGLEFLIYFQGNSAPDKSGLPSDRFSAERTGGSVSTLTIQRTQQEDSAVYLCASSLGGGGARQPQHFGDGTRLSIL.

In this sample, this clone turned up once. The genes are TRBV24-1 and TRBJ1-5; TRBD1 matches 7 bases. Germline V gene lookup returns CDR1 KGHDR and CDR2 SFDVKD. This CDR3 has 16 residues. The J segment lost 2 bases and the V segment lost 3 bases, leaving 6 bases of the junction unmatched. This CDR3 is CATSDRDRAGNQPQHF. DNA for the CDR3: TGTGCCACCAGTGATCGCGACAGGGCGGGCAATCAGCCCCAGCATTTT.

This CDR3 reads CASNNQVSGELFF. CDR3 coding DNA: TGCGCCAGCAATAATCAGGTCTCCGGGGAGCTGTTTTTT. The chain uses TRBV23-1 and TRBJ2-2; D unresolved. TRBV23-1 falls under the ORF class, with uncertain function. CDR3 length equals 13 residues. Trimming took off 7 bases at V and 6 bases at J, with 12 bases between the two ends.

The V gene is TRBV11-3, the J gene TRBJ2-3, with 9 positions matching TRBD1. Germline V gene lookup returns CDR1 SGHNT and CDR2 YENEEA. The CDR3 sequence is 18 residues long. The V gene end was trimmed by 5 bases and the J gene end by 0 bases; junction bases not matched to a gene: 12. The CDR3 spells CASSESTRGTGSTDTQYF. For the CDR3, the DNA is TGTGCCAGCAGCGAGTCCACCCGGGGGACAGGGAGCACAGATACGCAGTATTTT.

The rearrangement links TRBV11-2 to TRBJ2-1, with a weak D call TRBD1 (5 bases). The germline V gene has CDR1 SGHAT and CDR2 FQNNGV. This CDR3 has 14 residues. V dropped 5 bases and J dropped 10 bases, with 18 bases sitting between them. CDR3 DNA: TGTGCCAGCAGCCAGGGATTGGCCCGTTACGAGCAGTTCTTC. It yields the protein CASSQGLARYEQFF.

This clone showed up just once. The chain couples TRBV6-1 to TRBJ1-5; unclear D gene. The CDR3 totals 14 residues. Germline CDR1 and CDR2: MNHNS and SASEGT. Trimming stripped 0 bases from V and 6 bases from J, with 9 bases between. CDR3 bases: TGTGCCAGCAGTGAAGCGATGGCGGTTCAGCCCCAGCATTTT. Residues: CASSEAMAVQPQHF.

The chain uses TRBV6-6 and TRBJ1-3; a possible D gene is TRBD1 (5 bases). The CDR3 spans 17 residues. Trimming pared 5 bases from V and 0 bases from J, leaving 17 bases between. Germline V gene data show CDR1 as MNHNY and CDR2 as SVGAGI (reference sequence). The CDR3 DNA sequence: TGTGCCAGCAGTCCTTGGGGCGGTTCCCGCTCTGGAAACACCATATATTTT. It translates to CASSPWGGSRSGNTIYF.

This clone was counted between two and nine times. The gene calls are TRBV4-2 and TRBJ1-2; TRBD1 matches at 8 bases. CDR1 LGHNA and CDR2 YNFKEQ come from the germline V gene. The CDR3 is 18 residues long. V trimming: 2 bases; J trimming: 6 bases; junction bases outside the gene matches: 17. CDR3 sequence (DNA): TGTGCCAGCAGCCAATCTGGGCAGGGGGCGGATTTTGGGGATGGCTACACCTTC. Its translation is CASSQSGQGADFGDGYTF.

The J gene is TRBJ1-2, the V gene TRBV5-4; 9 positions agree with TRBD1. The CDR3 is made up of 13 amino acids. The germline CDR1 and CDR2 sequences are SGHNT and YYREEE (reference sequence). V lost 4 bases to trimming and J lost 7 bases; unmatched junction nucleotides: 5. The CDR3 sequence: CASSPGQGFGYTF. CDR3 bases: TGTGCCAGCAGCCCGGGACAGGGATTTGGCTACACCTTC. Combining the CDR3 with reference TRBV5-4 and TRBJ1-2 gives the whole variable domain ETGVTQSPTHLIKTRGQQVTLRCSSQSGHNTVSWYQQALGQGPQFIFQYYREEENGRGNFPPRFSGLQFPNYSSELNVNALELDDSALYLCASSPGQGFGYTFGSGTRLTVV.

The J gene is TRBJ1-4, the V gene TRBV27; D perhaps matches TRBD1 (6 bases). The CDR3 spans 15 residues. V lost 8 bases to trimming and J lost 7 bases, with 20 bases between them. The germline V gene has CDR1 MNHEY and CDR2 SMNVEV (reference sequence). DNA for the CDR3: TGTGCCAGCGGCGAAGGGACAACGGCAGGTGAAAAACTGTTTTTT. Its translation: CASGEGTTAGEKLFF.

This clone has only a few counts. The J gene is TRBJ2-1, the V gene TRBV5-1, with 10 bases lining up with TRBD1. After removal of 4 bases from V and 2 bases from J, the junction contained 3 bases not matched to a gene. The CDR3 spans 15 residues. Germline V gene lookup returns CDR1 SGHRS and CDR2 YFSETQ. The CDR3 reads CASSVGTGAYNEQFF. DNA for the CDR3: TGCGCCAGCAGCGTGGGGACAGGGGCCTACAATGAGCAGTTCTTC.

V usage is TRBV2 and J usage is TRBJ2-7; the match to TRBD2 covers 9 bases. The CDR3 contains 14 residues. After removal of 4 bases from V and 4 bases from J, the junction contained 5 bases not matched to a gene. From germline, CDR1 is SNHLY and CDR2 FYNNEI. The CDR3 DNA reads TGTGCCAGCAGTGGGACCACTAGCGGGTACGAGCAGTACTTC. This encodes CASSGTTSGYEQYF.

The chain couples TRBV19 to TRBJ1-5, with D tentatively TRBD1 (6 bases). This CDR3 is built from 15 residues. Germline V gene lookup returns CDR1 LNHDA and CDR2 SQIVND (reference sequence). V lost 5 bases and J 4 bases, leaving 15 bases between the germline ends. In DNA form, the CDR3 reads TGTGCCAGTAGTCTGGGACACCAGATAAATCAGCCCCAGCATTTT. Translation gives CASSLGHQINQPQHF.

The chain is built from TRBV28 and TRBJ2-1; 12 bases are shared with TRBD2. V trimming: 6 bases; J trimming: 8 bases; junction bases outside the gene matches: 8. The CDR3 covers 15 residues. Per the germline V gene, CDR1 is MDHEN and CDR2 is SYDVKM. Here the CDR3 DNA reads TGTGCCAGCAGCACCCTAGCGGGGGGGCGCGATGAGCAGTTCTTC. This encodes CASSTLAGGRDEQFF.

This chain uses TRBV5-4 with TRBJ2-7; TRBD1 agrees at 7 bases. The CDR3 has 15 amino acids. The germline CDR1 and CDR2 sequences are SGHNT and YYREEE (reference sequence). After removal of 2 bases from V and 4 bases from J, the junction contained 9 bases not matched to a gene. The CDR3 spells CASSFVQGQKYEQYF. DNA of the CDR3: TGTGCCAGCAGCTTTGTTCAGGGACAGAAGTACGAGCAGTACTTC.

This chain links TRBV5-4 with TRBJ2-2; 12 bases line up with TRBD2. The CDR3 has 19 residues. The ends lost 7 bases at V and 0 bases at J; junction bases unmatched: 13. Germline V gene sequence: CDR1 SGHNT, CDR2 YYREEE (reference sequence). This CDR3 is CASYPGGLAGGPNTGELFF. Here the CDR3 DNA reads TGTGCCAGCTACCCCGGCGGGCTAGCGGGGGGGCCGAACACCGGGGAGCTGTTTTTT. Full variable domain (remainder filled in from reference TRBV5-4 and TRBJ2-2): ETGVTQSPTHLIKTRGQQVTLRCSSQSGHNTVSWYQQALGQGPQFIFQYYREEENGRGNFPPRFSGLQFPNYSSELNVNALELDDSALYLCASYPGGLAGGPNTGELFFGEGSRLTVL.

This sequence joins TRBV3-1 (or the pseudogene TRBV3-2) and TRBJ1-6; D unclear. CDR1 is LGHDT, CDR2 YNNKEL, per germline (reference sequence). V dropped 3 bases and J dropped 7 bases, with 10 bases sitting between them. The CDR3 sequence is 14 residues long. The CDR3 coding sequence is TGTGCCAGCAGCCAGGTACAGCTAAATTCACCCCTCCACTTT. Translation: CASSQVQLNSPLHF.

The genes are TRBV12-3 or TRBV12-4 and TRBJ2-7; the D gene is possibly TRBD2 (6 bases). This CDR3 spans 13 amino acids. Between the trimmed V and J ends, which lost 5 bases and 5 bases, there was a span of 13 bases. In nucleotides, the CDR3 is TGTGCCAGCAGTCAATCGGGGAGGAACGAGCAGTACTTC. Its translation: CASSQSGRNEQYF.

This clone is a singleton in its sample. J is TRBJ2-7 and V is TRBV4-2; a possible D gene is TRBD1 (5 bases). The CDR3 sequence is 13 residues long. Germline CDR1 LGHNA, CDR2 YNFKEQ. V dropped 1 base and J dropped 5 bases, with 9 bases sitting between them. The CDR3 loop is CASSQGRVNEQYF. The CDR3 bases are TGTGCCAGCAGCCAAGGCAGGGTCAACGAGCAGTACTTC.

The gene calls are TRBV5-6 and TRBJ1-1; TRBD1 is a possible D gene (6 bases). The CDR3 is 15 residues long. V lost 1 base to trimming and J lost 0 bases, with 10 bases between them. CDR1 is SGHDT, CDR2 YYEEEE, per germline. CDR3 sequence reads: CASSLLRDMNTEAFF. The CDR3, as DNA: TGTGCCAGCAGCTTGCTAAGGGACATGAACACTGAAGCTTTCTTT.